Below, 15 T cell receptor beta chains from the same sample are listed, as sequenced in a study of early T cells in non-severe SARS-CoV-2 infection. From the 5' RACE reads, TCRdb called clonotypes with MiXCR, one entry per CDR3 protein. Found here are over 90,000 distinct CDR3 sequences, roughly 12% of them singletons; the top ten hold 4.4%. Here the sequenced sample was whole blood, taken at baseline. These receptors all come from an adult who was a healthcare worker with PCR-confirmed SARS-CoV-2 infection or an uninfected control (not recorded which).

Only a few counts were recorded for this clonotype. The V and J genes are TRBV6-5 and TRBJ2-6; weak D call: TRBD2 (5 bases). Germline assignment: CDR1 MNHEY and CDR2 SVGAGI. CDR3 length equals 16 residues. Deletions cut 3 bases from V and 1 base from J, with 10 bases between. CDR3 sequence: CASSYRRGSGANVLTF. The CDR3 DNA follows: TGTGCCAGCAGTTATCGACGGGGTTCTGGGGCCAACGTCCTGACTTTC.

This clonotype was counted a few times. The CDR3 protein is CSARGQYEQYF. CDR3 coding DNA: TGCAGTGCGAGGGGACAGTACGAGCAGTACTTC. The rearrangement links TRBV20-1 to TRBJ2-7; 7 bases map to TRBD1. The CDR3 spans 11 residues. J gave up 4 bases and V 6 bases, and 3 bases lay outside the gene matches. Germline CDR1 DFQATT, CDR2 SNEGSKA (reference sequence).

This clonotype was observed a handful of times. V usage is TRBV30 and J usage is TRBJ1-1; tentative D call: TRBD1 (5 bases). The V gene lost 0 bases and the J gene lost 5 bases, with 13 bases spanning the gap. Germline CDR1 GTSNPN, CDR2 SVGIG (reference sequence). This CDR3 comprises 14 residues. CDR3 in amino acids: CAWSVGVVWTEAFF. The CDR3 DNA sequence: TGTGCCTGGAGTGTAGGGGTGGTATGGACTGAAGCTTTCTTT.

This clonotype has a handful of counts. The chain uses TRBV29-1 and TRBJ2-5; no definite D call. The germline V gene has CDR1 SQVTM and CDR2 ANQGSEA. Trimming cost V 7 bases and J 2 bases, with 8 bases left between them. CDR3 length: 11 residues. CDR3 DNA: TGCAGCGCGGGCAGACAAGAGACCCAGTACTTC. This translates into CSAGRQETQYF. Variable domain in full (rest from reference TRBV29-1 and TRBJ2-5): SAVISQKPSRDICQRGTSLTIQCQVDSQVTMMFWYRQQPGQSLTLIATANQGSEATYESGFVIDKFPISRPNLTFSTLTVSNMSPEDSSIYLCSAGRQETQYFGPGTRLLVL.

There are many counts of this clonotype. The gene calls are TRBV7-6 and TRBJ2-3; 8 bases map to TRBD2. The length of the CDR3 is 17 residues. V shed 1 base, J shed 0 bases, and the junction held 6 bases outside the gene matches. The germline V gene encodes CDR1 SGHVS and CDR2 FNYEAQ. This CDR3 reads CASSLVPAGASTDTQYF. The CDR3 nucleotides are TGTGCCAGCAGCTTAGTGCCAGCGGGAGCTAGCACAGATACGCAGTATTTT.

The table lists this clonotype with many counts. The chain joins TRBV7-9 to TRBJ2-7; D possibly uses TRBD1 or TRBD2 (6 bases each). This CDR3 is built from 11 residues. Germline loops: CDR1 SEHNR, CDR2 FQNEAQ (reference sequence). V was shortened by 11 bases and J by 7 bases, with 15 bases between the two germline ends. In DNA form, the CDR3 reads TGTGCCCTATCACGGGGGCTTGAGCAGTACTTC. Its translation is CALSRGLEQYF.

The chain combines TRBV21-1 with TRBJ1-1; the table assigns TRBD1, which was not confirmed against the DNA. TRBV21-1 is tagged as a pseudogene. This CDR3 contains 15 residues. The CDR3 region has the DNA TGTGCCAGCAGCAAAACTCCAGGGCAGGGGACTGAAGCTTTCTTT. It translates to CASSKTPGQGTEAFF.

This clonotype was seen ten or more times. The chain employs TRBV28 and TRBJ2-7, with TRBD2 matching 9 bases. Germline V gene lookup returns CDR1 MDHEN and CDR2 SYDVKM. The CDR3 contains 16 residues. The V gene end was trimmed by 5 bases and the J gene end by 0 bases; junction bases not matched to a gene: 8. The CDR3 spells CASSPGSGGLSYEQYF. The CDR3 nucleotides are TGTGCCAGCAGTCCAGGAAGCGGGGGGCTCTCCTACGAGCAGTACTTC.

V is TRBV29-1 and J is TRBJ2-3; TRBD1 aligns across 8 bases. The V gene's germline CDR1 is SQVTM and CDR2 ANQGSEA. The length of the CDR3 is 13 residues. Trimming at V came to 5 bases and at J to 5 bases, leaving 6 bases not matched to a gene. CDR3 sequence (DNA): TGCAGCGTTAAGACAGGGGCCGGAGATACGCAGTATTTT. This encodes CSVKTGAGDTQYF.

CDR3 sequence (DNA): TGCAGTGACAGGGTTTACGGGGAGCTGTTTTTT. It specifies CSDRVYGELFF. The rearrangement joins TRBV29-1 to TRBJ2-2; 7 nucleotides align to TRBD1. The CDR3 extends over 11 amino acids. Germline lookup yields CDR1 SQVTM and CDR2 ANQGSEA.

This clonotype was observed at least ten times. The chain is built from TRBV29-1 and TRBJ1-2; D is ambiguous. The germline V gene encodes CDR1 SQVTM and CDR2 ANQGSEA. V dropped 2 bases and J dropped 5 bases, with 6 bases sitting between them. The CDR3 consists of 11 residues. CDR3 sequence: CSVEWQYGYTF. DNA for the CDR3: TGCAGCGTTGAATGGCAATATGGCTACACCTTC.

In this sample, this clonotype turned up a few times. The gene calls are TRBV5-5 and TRBJ1-1; 7 bases align to TRBD1. Trimming at V came to 3 bases and at J to 0 bases, leaving 8 bases not matched to a gene. Looked up from germline, CDR1 is SGHKS and CDR2 is YYEKEE (reference sequence). This CDR3 has 16 residues. The CDR3 here is CASSWDSGNMNTEAFF. The CDR3 DNA follows: TGTGCCAGCAGCTGGGACAGTGGTAACATGAACACTGAAGCTTTCTTT.

The V and J genes are TRBV27 and TRBJ2-1; D remains unclear. Germline V gene sequence: CDR1 MNHEY, CDR2 SMNVEV (reference sequence). V lost 6 bases and J lost 4, with 4 bases in between. This CDR3 comprises 11 residues. The CDR3 protein is CASRTYNEQFF. For the CDR3, the DNA is TGTGCCAGCAGAACATACAATGAGCAGTTCTTC.

CDR3 DNA sequence: TGTGCCAGCAGCTTAAAAGCTCGGGAGGGGAGAAACACTGAAGCTTTCTTT. Protein: CASSLKAREGRNTEAFF. V and J are TRBV11-3 and TRBJ1-1; possibly TRBD1 for D (5 bases). Trimming cost V 2 bases and J 2 bases, with 18 bases left between them. Germline CDR1 and CDR2: SGHNT and YENEEA. This CDR3 is 17 amino acids long.

The J gene is TRBJ2-2, the V gene TRBV20-1; D is unresolved. Per the germline V gene, CDR1 is DFQATT and CDR2 is SNEGSKA (reference sequence). The CDR3 runs to 14 residues. With 0 bases removed from V and 1 base from J, the gap between germline ends came to 6 bases. For the CDR3, the DNA is TGCAGTGCTAGAGATCTGCAGAACACCGGGGAGCTGTTTTTT. Residues: CSARDLQNTGELFF.